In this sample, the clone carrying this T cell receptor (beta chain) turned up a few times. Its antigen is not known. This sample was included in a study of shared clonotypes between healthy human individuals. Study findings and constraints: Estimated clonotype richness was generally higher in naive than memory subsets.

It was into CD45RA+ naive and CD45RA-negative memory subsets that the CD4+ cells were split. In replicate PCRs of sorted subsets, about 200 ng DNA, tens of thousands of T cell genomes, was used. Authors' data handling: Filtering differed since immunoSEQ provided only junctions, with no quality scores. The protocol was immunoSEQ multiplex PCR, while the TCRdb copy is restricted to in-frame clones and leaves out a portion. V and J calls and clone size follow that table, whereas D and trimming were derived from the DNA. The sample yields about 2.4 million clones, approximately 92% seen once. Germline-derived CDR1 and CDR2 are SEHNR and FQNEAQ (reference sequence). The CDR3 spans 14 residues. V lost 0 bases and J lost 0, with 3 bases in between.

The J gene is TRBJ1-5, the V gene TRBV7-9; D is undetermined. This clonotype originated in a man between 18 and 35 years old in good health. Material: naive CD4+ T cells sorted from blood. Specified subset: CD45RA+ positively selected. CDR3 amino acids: CASSLASSNQPQHF. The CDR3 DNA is TGTGCCAGCAGCTTAGCTTCTAGCAATCAGCCCCAGCATTTT.